Shown below are 8 T cell receptor beta chains from a single sample sequenced in a study of blood T cell repertoires in COVID-19. The method was immunoSEQ multiplex PCR; TCRdb's version includes in-frame clones alone and lacks a portion of them. The data hold over 250,000 clones, with 88% observed a single time. What was sequenced was peripheral blood. The receptors come from a man aged 60-69 years who had recovered from COVID-19.

The chain joins TRBV5-4 to TRBJ2-7; TRBD1 agrees at 8 bases. The CDR3 is 14 amino acids. Looked up from germline, CDR1 is SGHNT and CDR2 is YYREEE (reference sequence). The V and J ends lost 4 bases and 6 bases, in that order; junction bases with no gene match: 9. CDR3 DNA sequence: TGTGCCAGCAGCCTCGGACAGGGCAAAGGCGAGCAGTACTTC. Its translation: CASSLGQGKGEQYF.

This clone appeared once. The chain is built from TRBV19 and TRBJ1-3, with 9 bases fitting TRBD1. CDR3 length: 15 amino acids. Germline V gene sequence: CDR1 LNHDA, CDR2 SQIVND (reference sequence). The V gene end was trimmed by 4 bases and the J gene end by 3 bases; junction bases not matched to a gene: 4. CDR3 sequence: CASSTTGGFGNTIYF. In DNA, the CDR3 is TGTGCCAGTAGTACAACAGGGGGCTTTGGAAACACCATATATTTT. The entire variable domain, with the rest obtained from reference TRBV19 and TRBJ1-3, is as follows: DGGITQSPKYLFRKEGQNVTLSCEQNLNHDAMYWYRQDPGQGLRLIYYSQIVNDFQKGDIAEGYSVSREKKESFPLTVTSAQKNPTAFYLCASSTTGGFGNTIYFGEGSWLTVV.

The V call is TRBV19, the J call TRBJ1-5, with TRBD1 as a possible D gene (6 bases). The V and J ends lost 7 bases and 3 bases respectively, with 16 bases between them. This CDR3 has 15 amino acids. Germline CDR1 LNHDA, CDR2 SQIVND (reference sequence). This chain's CDR3 is CASNMHTGPNQPQHF. The CDR3 DNA sequence: TGTGCCAGTAATATGCATACAGGGCCCAATCAGCCCCAGCATTTT.

This rearrangement joins TRBV6-5 to TRBJ2-7, with TRBD2 as a possible D gene (5 bases). The CDR3 consists of 16 residues. V dropped 4 bases and J dropped 2 bases, with 18 bases sitting between them. Germline CDR1 MNHEY, CDR2 SVGAGI. CDR3 in DNA: TGTGCCAGCAGTTCCCCCCGGGGAATGAGGCCCTACGAGCAGTACTTC. Translating gives CASSSPRGMRPYEQYF.

The rearrangement uses TRBV29-1 and TRBJ2-1; 8 positions match TRBD1. V lost 5 bases, J lost 8 bases, and 5 bases stayed unmatched. The CDR3 is 12 residues long. Germline CDR1 and CDR2: SQVTM and ANQGSEA. The CDR3 bases are TGCAGCGTTTTAGGACAGGGTGATGAGCAGTTCTTC. Amino acids: CSVLGQGDEQFF.

The V gene is TRBV3-1 (or the pseudogene TRBV3-2), the J gene TRBJ2-7; 7 bases fit TRBD1. With 2 bases clipped from V and 3 bases from J, the junction kept 13 bases outside the gene matches. Germline V gene lookup returns CDR1 LGHDT and CDR2 YNNKEL (reference sequence). This CDR3 has 17 amino acids. The CDR3 spells CASSQSFARQGIYEQYF. CDR3 nucleotides: TGTGCCAGCAGCCAATCTTTCGCGAGACAGGGTATCTACGAGCAGTACTTC.

The chain links TRBV10-2 to TRBJ2-3, with D possibly being TRBD2 (7 bases). Germline loops: CDR1 WSHSY, CDR2 SAAADI. The CDR3 sequence is 15 residues long. V was shortened by 8 bases and J by 3 bases, with 18 bases between the two germline ends. CDR3 DNA sequence: TGCGCCAGCGGCGCCCCCCGGGGGGCGACAGATACGCAGTATTTT. As protein: CASGAPRGATDTQYF.

V and J are TRBV19 and TRBJ2-1; possibly TRBD1 for D (6 bases). V lost 1 base to trimming and J lost 8 bases, with 15 bases between them. Germline assignment: CDR1 LNHDA and CDR2 SQIVND (reference sequence). The CDR3 is 15 amino acids. CDR3 protein: CASSIGTGITDEQFF. The DNA for the CDR3 is TGTGCCAGTAGTATAGGAACAGGGATTACGGATGAGCAGTTCTTC.